This T cell receptor (beta chain) was observed in a study of T-cell memory formation after mild COVID-19. The CDR3 has 20 residues. V lost 5 bases to trimming and J lost 13 bases; unmatched junction nucleotides: 25. UMIs and sample barcodes were carried by the TCR alpha and TCR beta cDNA libraries that 5'RACE produced using constant-segment primers. TCRdb re-called the 5' RACE reads with MiXCR, one entry per CDR3 protein. Of about 82,000 distinct CDR3 sequences detected, about 13% appear once; the ten largest clones hold less than 45%. This TCR derives from a man aged 18-30 years who had mild COVID-19 (a few samples of this study predate the infection). Cell type and time point are not known. Sequencing used PBMCs or a T cell subset sorted from them (not recorded which). J is TRBJ2-1 and V is TRBV12-3 or TRBV12-4, with TRBD2 matching 14 bases. The CDR3 bases are TGTGCCAGCAGTCACACACTGATGACTAGCGGGGGGGCCGGTCCCGGGGGACAGTTCTTC. Translation: CASSHTLMTSGGAGPGGQFF.